Reported below is one T cell receptor (beta chain). It has no known antigen specificity. Within one base of it there is no much larger clone, and no base qualities were kept. Library construction relied on the immunoSEQ multiplex PCR assay. In the authors' own workflow: During preprocessing, nonproductive sequences were discarded, as were any CDR3s that did not begin with C, did not end with F or W, or were shorter than 7 amino acids. The MANAFEST web app identified antigen-specific clonotypes based on expansion compared with the reference and other culture wells. A clone counted as positive if significantly expanded in 2 of 3 replicate wells versus the reference culture at FDR below 0.05. A further requirement for positive clones was significant expansion compared with all other tandem wells, along with an odds ratio above 5. After three terminal residues were trimmed from each end, CDR3 homology was quantified as pairwise Levenshtein distance using the stringdist R package. TCRdb re-hosts the immuneACCESS table, in-frame sequences only. Its copies lack some clones; in the studies checked, an unresolved V gene accounts for under half of them, and the cause for the rest is not known. D and trimming were read from the DNA, whereas the V and J calls and clone size are those reported in that table. The sample contains 15,000 to 18,000 clones, approximately 73% of them found a single time. The ten top clones hold around 30% of the sample.

From a lookup of the germline V gene (reference sequence), CDR1 and CDR2 are LGHDT and YNNKEL. From the cysteine through the phenylalanine, the CDR3 covers 13 amino acids. Just the 39-base CDR3 DNA is kept, in frame starting at base 1. The V and J ends are trimmed by 1 base and 8 bases, leaving 11 bases between them. The data belong to a study of CD4 T cells in relation to SARS-CoV-2 and coronaviruses listed by TCRdb under 2021. For the study in its entirety: In the ViraFEST assay, PBMCs were grown with antigen for 10 to 11 days, and TCR beta CDR3s were then sequenced to identify antigen-specific clonal expansions. The Adaptive Biotechnologies TCR-sequencing kit was used to sequence samples from a few pre-COVID donors and the naive versus memory experiments, whereas other data were Illumina-based. For other donors in the study, expansion assays were sequenced with a different, Illumina-based TCR-beta assay. An HIV-1 Nef peptide pool or a culture without peptide was used as the negative reference condition. HLA restriction was mapped for shared crossreactive spike epitopes using patient-derived lymphoblastoid cell lines. At the level of individual TCR clonotypes, the study evaluated whether memory CD4+ T cells crossreact between the spike proteins of SARS-CoV-2 and those of common cold coronaviruses. Study-wide conclusions, independent of this receptor: Memory CD4+ clonotypes crossrecognizing SARS-CoV-2 and at least one common cold coronavirus spike were found in approximately 60% of donors. Because the crossreactivity analysis focused on spike protein, crossreactivity against other viral proteins was not assessed. Pre-pandemic and post-infection samples were not both contributed by any donor, so tracing of the source of pre-existing responses was limited. Small numbers of patients and of tested TCRs limited the study. Significantly weaker SARS-CoV-2-driven expansion was shown by crossreactive clones than by monoreactive clones, consistent with antigenic imprinting.

CD4+ T cells from unexposed donors were collected before the COVID-19 pandemic (2011-2018). Following 10 days of culture, the EasySep CD4+ T cell isolation kit was used to isolate CD4+ T cells. Unexposed donor CD4+ T cells were tested for reactivity to SARS-CoV-2 S and N and four common cold coronavirus spike pools, as cell number allowed. Each well held more than 1.5 million PBMCs cultured in IMDM containing around 5% human AB serum and approximately 9 IU/ml IL-2. Half of the culture medium was replaced with fresh IL-2-containing medium on days 3 and 7. In general, every peptide culture condition was set up in three replicate wells. Leukapheresis product for the unexposed donors was purchased commercially. Ficoll-Paque PLUS gradient centrifugation was used to isolate PBMCs from either whole blood or leukapheresis product. The PBMCs went either fresh into the expansion assay or into cryopreservation at -140 degrees C. The QIAamp Micro DNA Kit was used to extract genomic DNA from the CD4+ T cells.

The V and J genes are TRBV3-1 (or the pseudogene TRBV3-2) and TRBJ1-1; the D gene is possibly TRBD1, with 5 bases matching. The sequenced material came from CD4+ T cells from PBMCs, cultured in vitro. The sequence was obtained from a human donor in good health. CDR3 sequence: CASSQVGGAEAFF. The nucleotide sequence is given as TGTGCCAGCAGCCAAGTTGGCGGGGCCGAAGCTTTCTTT.